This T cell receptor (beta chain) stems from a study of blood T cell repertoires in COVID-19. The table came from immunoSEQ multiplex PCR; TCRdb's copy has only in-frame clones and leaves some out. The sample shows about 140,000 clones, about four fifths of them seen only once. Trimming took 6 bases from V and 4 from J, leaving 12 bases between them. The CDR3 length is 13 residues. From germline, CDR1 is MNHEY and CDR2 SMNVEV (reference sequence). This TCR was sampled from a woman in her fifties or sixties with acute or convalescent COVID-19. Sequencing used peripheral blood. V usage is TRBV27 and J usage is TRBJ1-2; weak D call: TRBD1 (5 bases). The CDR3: CASSPRGGYGYTF. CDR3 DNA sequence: TGTGCCAGCAGCCCGCGGGGGGGCTATGGCTACACCTTC.